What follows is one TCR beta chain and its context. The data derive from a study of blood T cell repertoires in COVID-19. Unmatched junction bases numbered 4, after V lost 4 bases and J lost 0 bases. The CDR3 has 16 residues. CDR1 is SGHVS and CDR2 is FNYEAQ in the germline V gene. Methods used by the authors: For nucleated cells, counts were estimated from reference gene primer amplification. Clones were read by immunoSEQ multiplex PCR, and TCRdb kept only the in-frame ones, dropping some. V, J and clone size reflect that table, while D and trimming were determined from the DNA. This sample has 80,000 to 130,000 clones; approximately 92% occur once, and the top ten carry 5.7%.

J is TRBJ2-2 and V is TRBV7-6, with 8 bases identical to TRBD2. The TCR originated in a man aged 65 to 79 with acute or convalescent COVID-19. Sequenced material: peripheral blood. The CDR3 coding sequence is TGTGCCAGCAGCTCCTCGGGGGGGACGAACACCGGGGAGCTGTTTTTT. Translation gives CASSSSGGTNTGELFF.